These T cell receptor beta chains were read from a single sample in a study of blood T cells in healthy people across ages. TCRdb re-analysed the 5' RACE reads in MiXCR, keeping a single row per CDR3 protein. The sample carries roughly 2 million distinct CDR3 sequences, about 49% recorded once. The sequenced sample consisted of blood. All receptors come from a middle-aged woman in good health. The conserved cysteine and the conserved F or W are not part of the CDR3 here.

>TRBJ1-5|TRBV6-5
ASSRSVGAGGQPQH
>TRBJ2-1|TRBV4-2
ASSQEPAGGYNEQF
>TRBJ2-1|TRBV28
ASSFGGSAIYNEQF
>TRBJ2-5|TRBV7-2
ASSFSAETQY
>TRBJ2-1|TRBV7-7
ASSFGLAGAYEQF
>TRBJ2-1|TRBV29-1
SVGASGGGNNEQF
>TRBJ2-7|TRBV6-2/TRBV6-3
ASSNGDSSYEQY
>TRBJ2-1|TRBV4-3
ASSQGYSPNNEQF
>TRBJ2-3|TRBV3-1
ASSQERDRFTDTQY
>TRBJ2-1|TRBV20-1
SARVPIYNEQF
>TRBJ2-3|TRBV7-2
ASSLGTSGPVNTQY
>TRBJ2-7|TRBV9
ASSGQGRGTYEQY
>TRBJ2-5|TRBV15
ATSRDDWTVETQY
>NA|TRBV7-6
ASSWRTGSEQY
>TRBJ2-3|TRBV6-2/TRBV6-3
ASTLAGKPTQY
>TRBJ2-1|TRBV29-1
SVGDGDEQF
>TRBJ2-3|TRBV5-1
ASSPGDRVPDTQY
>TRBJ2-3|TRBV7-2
ASRVAGGLDTQY
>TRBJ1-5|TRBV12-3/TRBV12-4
ASSFRNGLGQPQH
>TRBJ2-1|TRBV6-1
AFLLGQGAYPFEVEQF
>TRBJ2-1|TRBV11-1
ASSFPRAGYTDEQF
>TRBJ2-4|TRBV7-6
ASSSTGAQGIQY
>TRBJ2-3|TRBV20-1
SARDRQAPSGDTQY
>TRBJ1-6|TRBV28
ASSTRDPRTPLH
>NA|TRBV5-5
ASSRDRGFEQY
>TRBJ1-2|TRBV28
ASNRATGTDYGYT
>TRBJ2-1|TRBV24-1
ATSGGQGVDNEQF
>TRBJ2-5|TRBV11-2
ASSSMDGEETQY
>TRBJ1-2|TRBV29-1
SVLENYGYT
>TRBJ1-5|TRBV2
ASKSGDQPQH
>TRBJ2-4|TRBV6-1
ASSEAGLAKNIQY
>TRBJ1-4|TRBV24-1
ATSDLGDEKLF
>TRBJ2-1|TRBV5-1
ASSGRDDNEQF
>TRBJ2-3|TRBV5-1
ASSLEAANWADTQY
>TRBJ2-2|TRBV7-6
ASSQWTGSTGELF
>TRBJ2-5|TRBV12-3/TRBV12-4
ASSLAGGPTETQY
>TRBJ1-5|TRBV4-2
ASSQEGGGVYQPQH
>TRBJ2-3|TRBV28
ASSLASFDTDTQY
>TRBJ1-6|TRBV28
ASNTAIYNSPLH
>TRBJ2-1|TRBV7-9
ASSARDLPRPEQF
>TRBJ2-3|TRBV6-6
SSSYADQMGEY
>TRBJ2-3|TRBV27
ASSSRQGASTDTQY
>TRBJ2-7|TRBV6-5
ASSYGLGDQY